This T cell receptor beta chain stems from a study of cytomegalovirus exposure and HLA in healthy donors (dated by TCRdb to the late 2010s). Background for the entire study: According to an earlier analysis of 587 of the donors, about 190 million T cells yielded 90 million to 130 million unique TCR beta sequences and roughly 280 Gb of sequence data. An early release covering about 600 HLA-typed donors comprised about 300 gigabases of sequencing data and tens of millions of unique TCR sequences. Of the roughly 400 genotyped donors, about 84% fell in the genetic ancestry cluster associated with self-reported Caucasian donors. The aim of the study was to test whether cataloging public T cell receptors could identify signatures of past pathogen exposure. The T cell repertoires of 666 subjects were profiled by immunosequencing and related to cytomegalovirus serostatus. Along with the approximately 600-subject first cohort, a separate validation cohort of over a hundred different subjects was used. High-throughput TCR immunosequencing, statistical association of individual TCRs with disease status, and machine learning were combined to predict cytomegalovirus infection status. A later analysis re-examined previously published TCR beta repertoires from roughly 650 donors and added high-resolution HLA genotyping to investigate patterns of TCR occurrence. In the later analysis, no new phenotypic data were used to find candidate immune exposures; instead, reliance was placed on TCR beta sequences and their occurrence across donors. An earlier analysis of approximately 580 of the donors used high-throughput TCR beta sequencing to judge whether each TCR beta V gene segment behaved as functional or pseudogenic. Donor age, sex, ethnicity and CMV serostatus were compiled alongside the repertoire data. A later genetic analysis used genome-wide SNP genotypes for about three fifths of the 666 donors, treating that subset as a discovery cohort. All discovery cohort repertoires had been generated using a single sequencing platform. HLA typing included class I and class II loci at four-digit resolution. The number of donors typed differed by locus, with about 629-640 for A, B, C, DRB1 and DQB1, roughly 520 for DQA1, over 600 for DPA1, and some 470 for DPB1. Roughly 5 DR-DQ haplotypes were treated as single units for association and clustering because of strong linkage in the cohort. On average, 235,054 unique TCR beta nucleotide sequences were sequenced per donor among fewer than 500 genotyped donors of the cohort, with around 19% of those sequences being non-productive. Results the study describes overall, beyond this receptor: A later genetic analysis associated a missense DCLRE1C variant with V-gene and J-gene trimming of TCR beta chains, and an independent cohort replicated the association. The 87-base-pair reads could not distinguish some IMGT-functional V segments, including TRBV6-2 and TRBV6-3, so those segments were excluded. A total of about 150 TCR beta chains were listed by the study as associated with cytomegalovirus. A group of highly shared sequence variants was considered likely to be a technical artifact of the sequencing pipeline. In vitro tests confirmed that three of the cytomegalovirus-associated TCR beta chains recognize cytomegalovirus antigens. At a false discovery rate of 0.05, a later analysis linked under 20,000 TCR beta sequences to specific HLA alleles. According to a later analysis, parvovirus B19, influenza, CMV and Epstein-Barr virus appeared linked to several top co-occurrence clusters. When HLA alleles, especially DR and DQ, strongly co-occurred, TCR associations were difficult to assign to individual alleles. A later analysis found that TCR association rates varied across HLA loci, with DRB1 alleles showing the most associated TCRs and HLA-C alleles the fewest. Only TCR beta chains were sequenced in this cohort, and the absence of alpha or paired-chain data limited detectable features. In both the original and validation cohorts, the classifier was reported to diagnose cytomegalovirus status with high specificity and sensitivity. Because HLA typing was unavailable for some donors at each locus, only the typed subset was used in association tests. Compared with the approximately 600-donor mean, donors in an Asian-associated ancestry cluster had fewer N-insertions in productive TCRs, according to a later genetic analysis. A further reported finding was that TCR beta sequences accurately predicted the HLA-A and HLA-B alleles for most subjects in the first cohort. Sequencing depth was assumed to be roughly uniform across donors in the presence/absence analyses, though that assumption may not hold. Because counts were too low, 15 to 20 rarely observed V segments, including chromosome 9 orphons, were left out of the earlier analysis of a few hundred of the donors. The authors suggested that the approach could potentially be generalized to other disease states and immunological phenotypes. CMV serostatus was the only immune exposure information available for the cohort. According to a later analysis, most CMV-associated TCR beta chains appeared to be HLA-restricted, and the HLA associations seemed to be driven largely by CMV exposure. An earlier analysis of approximately 540 of the donors showed that most TCR beta V segments appeared in productive rearrangements either about 87% or about 30% of the time, which broadly matched IMGT annotations. Linkage disequilibrium might explain the correlated functional status among segregating V segments, but an unknown experimental factor could not be excluded. Most TCR sequences were observed very rarely across donors, whereas some public TCRs were present in many individuals. Compared with equally common non-associated chains, HLA-associated TCR beta chains in a later analysis were more clonally expanded and had lower generation probabilities.

Note on this clone: Its antigen is still unknown. No base qualities exist here, and no much larger clone lies one base off it.

Library generation was performed with the immunoSEQ multiplex PCR assay. For the multiplex PCR, a mixture combining 60 forward primers for TCR Vbeta segments and 13 reverse primers for TCR Jbeta segments was used. The CDR3 region of rearranged TCR beta genes was amplified from genomic DNA by a multiplex PCR assay. The Illumina HiSeq System was used to sequence the amplified TCR beta libraries as 87-base-pair reads. For the original study's pipeline: Across the 700 or so repertoires, a later analysis counted roughly 84 million unique TCR beta chains, some 11 million of which were shared by at least two donors. To remove PCR and sequencing errors, raw reads were error-corrected and collapsed into unique sequences using a nearest-neighbor algorithm that merged closely related sequences. To assign V, D and J gene segments, CDR3 sequences were aligned to IMGT reference sequences. For a sequence to be retained, a match of at least six nucleotides was required to both a V gene segment and a J gene segment. Rearrangements were called productive when the CDR3 lacked stop codons and stayed in frame with V and J; all others were non-productive. Following IMGT convention, CDR3 was defined as the stretch from the second conserved V-encoded cysteine up to the conserved J-encoded phenylalanine. The earlier analysis of more than 450 of the donors excluded sequences that lacked an unambiguous match to a single V gene segment. An earlier analysis of several hundred of the donors called V segments functional above 56.7% productive rearrangements and segregating when the between-donor standard deviation exceeded 5%. A statistical classification framework was developed to diagnose cytomegalovirus status using the catalog of TCR beta chain sequences. In a later analysis, TCR nucleotide sequences were compared against IMGT/GENE-DB human TR gene sequences so that V and J genes could be assigned. Using the TCRdist pipeline, a later analysis assigned CDR3 sequences along with most-parsimonious VDJ recombination scenarios. In a later analysis, every TCR beta chain was defined by the combination of its CDR3 amino acid sequence and its V-gene family, and reads without a unique V-gene family were dropped. A later analysis removed roughly 590 highly shared, low-generation-probability nucleotide sequences to deal with suspected cross-contamination and a sequencing artifact. In a later analysis, a clonal expansion index was calculated for each public chain from normalized within-repertoire ranks of inferred template counts. A later analysis computed generation probabilities with a VDJ recombination model fitted to out-of-frame rearrangements, and checked the results against IGoR. A later analysis scored TCR-TCR, TCR-HLA and TCR-CMV co-occurrence with hypergeometric tests, applying a repertoire-size bias correction to TCR pairs. To estimate false discovery rates, a later analysis permuted the HLA or CMV assignments 20 times. A later analysis grouped co-occurring TCRs with DBSCAN, adding TCRdist sequence similarity when clustering within HLA-allele-positive subsets. Repertoires with fewer than 30,000 or more than 120,000 public chains were left out of co-occurrence clustering, as were five repertoires with anomalous nucleotide sharing. TCRdb mirrors the immuneACCESS table, restricted to in-frame sequences. Some clones are absent from its copies; in checked studies, under half trace to an unresolved V gene, and the reason for the others is unknown. That table is the source of V, J and clone size, and D and trimming were worked out from the DNA. A total of 200,000 to 300,000 clones appear in this sample, 84% of them only once. 1.5% to 2% of the sample rests with the top ten.

The V end loses 0 bases and the J end loses 5 bases, and a stretch of 11 bases separates them. The germline V gene yields MNHEY for CDR1 and SVGAGI for CDR2. The CDR3 covers 15 residues, taking in both the cysteine and the phenylalanine. Only CDR3 DNA remains: 45 bases, in frame from the first base. The cohort comprised some 730 healthy bone marrow donors. At the time of sampling, every cohort member was nominally healthy, though immune exposures that went unrecorded were likely present. The donor tested CMV seropositive, placing the donor among the 250 to 350 seropositive members of the cohort. Every donor gave a peripheral blood sample, and the peripheral blood mononuclear cells from that sample were used for TCR beta sequencing. Genomic DNA was extracted from the blood cell samples with the Qiagen DNeasy Blood Extraction Kit.

The sequenced material came from PBMCs. The sequence joins TRBV6-5 to TRBJ2-4; no D gene can be assigned with confidence. This receptor was taken from a woman aged 40 to 55 in good health and CMV-seropositive. This receptor has the CDR3 CASSYSFDTQNIQYF. The nucleotide sequence reads TGTGCCAGCAGTTACTCTTTCGACACCCAAAACATTCAGTACTTC.